A single sample gave rise to the 18 T cell receptor beta chains below, sequenced in a study of blood T cell repertoires in COVID-19. The data were produced by immunoSEQ multiplex PCR, yet TCRdb's version contains in-frame clones alone and is incomplete. The data hold 97,000 or so clones, with about nine tenths observed a single time. Input material: peripheral blood. Receptor source: a man aged 60-69 years with acute or convalescent COVID-19.

The rearrangement joins TRBV28 to TRBJ2-1; 11 bases align to TRBD1. This CDR3 comprises 16 residues. Germline V gene data show CDR1 as MDHEN and CDR2 as SYDVKM. J lost 7 bases, V lost 4 bases, and 9 bases had no gene match. This CDR3 reads CASSSPGQGEGNEQFF. CDR3 in DNA: TGTGCCAGCAGTTCCCCGGGACAGGGGGAGGGAAATGAGCAGTTCTTC. Complete variable domain (other parts from reference TRBV28 and TRBJ2-1): DVKVTQSSRYLVKRTGEKVFLECVQDMDHENMFWYRQDPGLGLRLIYFSYDVKMKEKGDIPEGYSVSREKKERFSLILESASTNQTSMYLCASSSPGQGEGNEQFFGPGTRLTVL.

V usage is TRBV10-3 and J usage is TRBJ1-5, with no clear D. The CDR3 totals 13 residues. V shed 3 bases and J shed 4 bases, with 7 bases lying between them. Per the germline V gene, CDR1 is ENHRY and CDR2 is SYGVKD. DNA for the CDR3: TGTGCCATCAGTGATAGTCCGAATCAGCCCCAGCATTTT. It is translated as CAISDSPNQPQHF.

J is TRBJ1-1 and V is TRBV7-2; possibly TRBD1 for D (5 bases). From germline, CDR1 is SGHTA and CDR2 FQGNSA. The ends were cut back, 3 bases at V and 7 bases at J, with 12 bases in the middle. The CDR3 has 13 amino acids. DNA of the CDR3: TGTGCCAGCAGCTTGGGACGGGGGGATGAAGCTTTCTTT. Its protein product is CASSLGRGDEAFF. The whole variable domain, remainder taken from reference TRBV7-2 and TRBJ1-1, is GAGVSQSPSNKVTEKGKDVELRCDPISGHTALYWYRQSLGQGLEFLIYFQGNSAPDKSGLPSDRFSAERTGGSVSTLTIQRTQQEDSAVYLCASSLGRGDEAFFGQGTRLTVV.

This rearrangement joins TRBV24-1 to TRBJ1-3; 9 positions match TRBD1. Germline CDR1 reads KGHDR; CDR2 reads SFDVKD. The CDR3 consists of 14 residues. Trimming removed 11 bases from V and 8 bases from J; junction bases left unmatched: 12. The CDR3 protein is CAMDRGEVKDTIYF. CDR3 nucleotide sequence: TGTGCCATGGACAGGGGAGAAGTTAAAGACACCATATATTTT.

This chain joins TRBV29-1 and TRBJ2-4, with TRBD1 as a possible D gene (6 bases). Germline V gene data show CDR1 as SQVTM and CDR2 as ANQGSEA. The CDR3 has 13 residues. Trimming stripped 7 bases from V and 2 bases from J, with 12 bases between. CDR3 nucleotides: TGCAGCGCCGTTGACAGGTCCAAAAACATTCAGTACTTC. Its protein is CSAVDRSKNIQYF.

The chain employs TRBV6-5 and TRBJ1-5; TRBD1 matches 8 bases. Germline CDR1 and CDR2: MNHEY and SVGAGI. This CDR3 spans 15 amino acids. The ends lost 6 bases at V and 6 bases at J; junction bases unmatched: 10. CDR3 protein: CASSDIQGGGQPQHF. CDR3 nucleotides: TGTGCCAGCAGCGATATACAGGGGGGGGGTCAGCCCCAGCATTTT.

The rearrangement joins TRBV6-5 to TRBJ1-1; D gene ambiguous. Germline CDR1 and CDR2: MNHEY and SVGAGI. This CDR3 spans 13 amino acids. V was shortened by 7 bases and J by 4 bases, with 13 bases between the two germline ends. The chain's CDR3 is CASTPTLATEAFF. CDR3 nucleotides: TGTGCCAGCACCCCGACACTGGCCACTGAAGCTTTCTTT.

CDR3 in amino acids: CASSRMTGVNTEAFF. The CDR3 DNA follows: TGCGCCAGCAGCCGCATGACAGGGGTGAACACTGAAGCTTTCTTT. The V and J genes are TRBV4-1 and TRBJ1-1; TRBD1 matches 8 bases. Losses at the gene ends were 4 bases for V and 0 bases for J; bases not matched to a gene: 4. CDR3 size: 15 residues. The germline gives CDR1 MGHRA, CDR2 YSYEKL.

This chain uses TRBV7-9 with TRBJ1-4; D is uncertain. Germline CDR1 reads SEHNR; CDR2 reads FQNEAQ (reference sequence). CDR3 length: 14 amino acids. Trimming cost V 5 bases and J 7 bases, with 14 bases left between them. The CDR3 here is CASSGLQRGEKLFF. For the CDR3, the DNA is TGTGCCAGCAGCGGCCTCCAACGGGGTGAAAAACTGTTTTTT.

The CDR3 here is CASSPLGTPKSGSGNTIYF. The CDR3 DNA follows: TGTGCCAGCTCACCCCTCGGGACACCCAAGTCGGGCTCTGGAAACACCATATATTTT. The chain recombines TRBV18 with TRBJ1-3; a weak D match, TRBD1 (6 bases). This CDR3 is 19 amino acids long. Germline CDR1 is KGHSH and CDR2 is LQKENI. V was cut by 3 bases and J by 0 bases, with 21 bases left in between.

The V and J genes are TRBV19 and TRBJ1-1, with D unclear. In germline, CDR1 is LNHDA, CDR2 SQIVND (reference sequence). Trimming pared 3 bases from V and 4 bases from J, leaving 12 bases between. CDR3 length: 14 amino acids. Here the CDR3 reads CASSMGKITTEAFF. The CDR3 nucleotides are TGTGCCAGTAGTATGGGCAAAATAACCACTGAAGCTTTCTTT.

The J gene is TRBJ1-2, the V gene TRBV6-6; TRBD1 matches 7 bases. Per the germline V gene, CDR1 is MNHNY and CDR2 is SVGAGI (reference sequence). V lost 5 bases, J lost 6 bases, and 24 bases stayed unmatched. The CDR3 is 19 amino acids. The CDR3 sequence: CASSPTPSLRTGKNDGYTF. The CDR3 DNA follows: TGTGCCAGCAGTCCAACCCCGAGTTTAAGGACAGGAAAAAACGATGGCTACACCTTC.

The rearrangement links TRBV19 to TRBJ1-5, with a weak D call TRBD1 (6 bases). In germline, CDR1 is LNHDA, CDR2 SQIVND (reference sequence). There are 13 residues in the CDR3. V lost 4 bases to trimming and J lost 4 bases, with 8 bases between them. The CDR3 loop reads CASSTGQNQPQHF. The CDR3 coding sequence is TGTGCCAGTAGTACCGGACAGAATCAGCCCCAGCATTTT.

The chain employs TRBV6-1 and TRBJ1-1; D gene unclear. In germline, CDR1 is MNHNS, CDR2 SASEGT. V was clipped by 2 bases and J by 8 bases, with 12 bases between them. This CDR3 is 13 amino acids long. The CDR3 nucleotides read TGTGCCAGCAGTGAATACGGACTTCAAGAAGCTTTCTTT. It encodes CASSEYGLQEAFF.

In its sample, this clone was seen once. This chain uses TRBV6-5 with TRBJ1-6; 7 positions agree with TRBD1. This CDR3 region has 14 residues. After removal of 4 bases from V and 9 bases from J, the junction contained 6 bases not matched to a gene. Germline lookup yields CDR1 MNHEY and CDR2 SVGAGI. In DNA, the CDR3 is TGTGCCAGCAGTTCCGGACAGGTTACTTCACCCCTCCACTTT. Amino acid sequence: CASSSGQVTSPLHF.

V and J are TRBV2 and TRBJ1-6; TRBD1 might be the D (5 bases). Between the trimmed V and J ends, which lost 4 bases and 8 bases, there was a span of 12 bases. CDR1 is SNHLY, CDR2 FYNNEI, per germline. This CDR3 is 14 amino acids long. DNA of the CDR3: TGTGCCAGCAGTGGGCAGGGCGGAGATTCACCCCTCCACTTT. Translated, it gives CASSGQGGDSPLHF.

This sequence joins TRBV6-1 and TRBJ1-2; TRBD1 is a possible D gene (5 bases). V shed 1 base and J shed 4 bases, with 10 bases lying between them. This CDR3 is built from 14 residues. The germline V gene has CDR1 MNHNS and CDR2 SASEGT. CDR3 in amino acids: CASSEGVRAYGYTF. CDR3 DNA sequence: TGTGCCAGCAGTGAAGGTGTCAGGGCCTATGGCTACACCTTC.

The chain carries TRBV12-2 and TRBJ2-3; the D call of TRBD2 is as the table states it, not checked on the DNA. TRBV12-2 is given as a pseudogene. This CDR3 has 13 residues. The CDR3 DNA reads as TGTGCAAGTCGTTGCGGGGGTCCAGATACGCAGTATTTT. It encodes CASRCGGPDTQYF.